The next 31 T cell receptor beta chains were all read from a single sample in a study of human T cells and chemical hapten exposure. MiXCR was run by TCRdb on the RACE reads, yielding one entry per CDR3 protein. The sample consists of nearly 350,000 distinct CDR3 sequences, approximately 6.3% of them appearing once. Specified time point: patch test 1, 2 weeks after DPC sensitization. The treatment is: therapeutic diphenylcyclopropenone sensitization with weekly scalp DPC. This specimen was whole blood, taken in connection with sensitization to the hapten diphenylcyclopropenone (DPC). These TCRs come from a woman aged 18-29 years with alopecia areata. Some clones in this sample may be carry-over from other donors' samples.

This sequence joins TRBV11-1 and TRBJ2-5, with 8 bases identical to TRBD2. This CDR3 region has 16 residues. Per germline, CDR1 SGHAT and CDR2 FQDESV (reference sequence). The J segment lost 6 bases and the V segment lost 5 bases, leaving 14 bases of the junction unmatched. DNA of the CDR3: TGTGCCAGCAGCCTAGAGTCGGTAGCGGGGCGAAAGACCCAGTACTTC. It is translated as CASSLESVAGRKTQYF.

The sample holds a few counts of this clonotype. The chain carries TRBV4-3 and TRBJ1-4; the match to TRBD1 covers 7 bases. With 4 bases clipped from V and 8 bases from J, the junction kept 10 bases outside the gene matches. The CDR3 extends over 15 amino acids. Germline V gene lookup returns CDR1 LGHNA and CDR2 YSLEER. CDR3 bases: TGCGCCAGCAGCCCGGGACAGAACGGACGAGAAAAACTGTTTTTT. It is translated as CASSPGQNGREKLFF.

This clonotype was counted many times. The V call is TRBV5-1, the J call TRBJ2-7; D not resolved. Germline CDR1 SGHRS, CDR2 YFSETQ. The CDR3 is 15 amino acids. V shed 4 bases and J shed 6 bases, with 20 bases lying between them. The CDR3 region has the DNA TGCGCCAGCAGCCCCTACACGGCCGCTGGCAGCGAGCAGTACTTC. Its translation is CASSPYTAAGSEQYF.

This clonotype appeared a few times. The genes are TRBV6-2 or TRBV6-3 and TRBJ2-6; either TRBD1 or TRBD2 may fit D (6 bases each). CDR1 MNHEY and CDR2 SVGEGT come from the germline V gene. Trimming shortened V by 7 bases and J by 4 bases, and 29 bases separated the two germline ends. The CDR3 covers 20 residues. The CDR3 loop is CASMPGEAGHSFLGANVLTF. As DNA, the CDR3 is TGTGCCAGCATGCCGGGCGAGGCGGGACATTCCTTTCTGGGGGCCAACGTCCTGACTTTC.

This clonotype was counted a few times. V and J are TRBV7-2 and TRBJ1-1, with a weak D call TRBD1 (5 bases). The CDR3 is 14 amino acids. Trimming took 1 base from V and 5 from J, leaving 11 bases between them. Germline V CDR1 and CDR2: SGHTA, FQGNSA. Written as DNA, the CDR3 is TGTGCCAGCAGCTTAGTTAGGCAGGGAACTGAAGCTTTCTTT. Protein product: CASSLVRQGTEAFF.

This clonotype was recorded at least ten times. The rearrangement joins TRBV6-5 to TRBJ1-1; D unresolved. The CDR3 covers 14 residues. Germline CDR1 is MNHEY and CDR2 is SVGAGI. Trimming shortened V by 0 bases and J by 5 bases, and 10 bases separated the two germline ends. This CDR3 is CASSYSVGRTEAFF. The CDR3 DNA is TGTGCCAGCAGTTACTCAGTAGGGAGGACTGAAGCTTTCTTT.

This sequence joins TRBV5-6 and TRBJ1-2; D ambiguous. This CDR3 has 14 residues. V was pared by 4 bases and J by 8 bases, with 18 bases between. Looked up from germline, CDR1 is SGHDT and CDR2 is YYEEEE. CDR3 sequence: CASSINGPRRGYTF. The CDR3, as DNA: TGTGCCAGCAGCATTAATGGGCCCCGAAGGGGCTACACCTTC.

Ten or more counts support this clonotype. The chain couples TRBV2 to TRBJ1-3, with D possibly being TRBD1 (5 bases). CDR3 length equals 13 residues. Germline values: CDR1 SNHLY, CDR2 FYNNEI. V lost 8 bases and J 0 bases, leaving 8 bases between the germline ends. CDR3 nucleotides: TGTGCCAGCGGGGGGGTCTCTGGAAACACCATATATTTT. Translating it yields CASGGVSGNTIYF. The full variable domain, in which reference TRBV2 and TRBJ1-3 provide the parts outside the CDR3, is EPEVTQTPSHQVTQMGQEVILRCVPISNHLYFYWYRQILGQKVEFLVSFYNNEISEKSEIFDDQFSVERPDGSNFTLKIRSTKLEDSAMYFCASGGVSGNTIYFGEGSWLTVV.

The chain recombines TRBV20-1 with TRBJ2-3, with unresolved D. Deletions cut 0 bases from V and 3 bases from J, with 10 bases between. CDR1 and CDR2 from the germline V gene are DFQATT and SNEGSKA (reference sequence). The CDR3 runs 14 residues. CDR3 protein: CSAREGHSTDTQYF. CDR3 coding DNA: TGCAGTGCTAGAGAAGGGCACTCAACAGATACGCAGTATTTT.

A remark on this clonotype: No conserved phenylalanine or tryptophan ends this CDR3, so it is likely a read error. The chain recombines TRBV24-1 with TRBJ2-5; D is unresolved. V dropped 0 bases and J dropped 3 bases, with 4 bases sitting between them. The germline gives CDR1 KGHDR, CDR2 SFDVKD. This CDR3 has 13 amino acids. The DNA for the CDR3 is TGTGCCACCAGTGATTTGGCAGAAGAGACCCAGTACTCC. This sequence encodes CATSDLAEETQYS.

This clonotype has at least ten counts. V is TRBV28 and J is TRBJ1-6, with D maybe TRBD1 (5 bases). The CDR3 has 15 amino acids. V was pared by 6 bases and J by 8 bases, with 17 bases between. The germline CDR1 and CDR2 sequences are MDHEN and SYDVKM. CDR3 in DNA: TGTGCCAGCAGCCCTGGGGACTTACTAGATTCACCCCTCCACTTT. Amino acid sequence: CASSPGDLLDSPLHF.

CDR3 bases: TGCGCCAGCAGCCAAAGTAGCTACACCGGGGCAGATACGCAGTATTTT. It yields the protein CASSQSSYTGADTQYF. The rearrangement joins TRBV4-3 to TRBJ2-3; maybe TRBD2 (5 bases). The germline gives CDR1 LGHNA, CDR2 YSLEER. V lost 2 bases and J lost 4, with 16 bases in between. CDR3 size: 16 residues.

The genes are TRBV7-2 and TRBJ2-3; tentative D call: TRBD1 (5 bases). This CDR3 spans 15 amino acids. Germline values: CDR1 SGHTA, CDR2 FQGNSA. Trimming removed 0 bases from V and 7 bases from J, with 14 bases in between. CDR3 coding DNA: TGTGCCAGCAGCTTAGCGCCAGGGATGTGGTATACGCAGTATTTT. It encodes CASSLAPGMWYTQYF.

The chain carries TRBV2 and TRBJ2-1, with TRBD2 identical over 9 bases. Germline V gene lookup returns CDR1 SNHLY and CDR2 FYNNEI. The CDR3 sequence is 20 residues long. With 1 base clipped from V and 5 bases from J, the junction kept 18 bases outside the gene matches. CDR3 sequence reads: CASSEVASGVGVRLNNEQFF. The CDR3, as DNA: TGTGCCAGCAGTGAAGTAGCTAGCGGGGTGGGGGTCAGGTTGAACAATGAGCAGTTCTTC.

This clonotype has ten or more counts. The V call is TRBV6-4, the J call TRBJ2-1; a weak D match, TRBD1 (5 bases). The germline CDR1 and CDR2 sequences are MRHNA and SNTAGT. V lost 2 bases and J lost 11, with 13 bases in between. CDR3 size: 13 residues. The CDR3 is CASSDDLQGKQFF. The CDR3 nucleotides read TGTGCCAGCAGTGACGACCTTCAGGGAAAGCAGTTCTTC.

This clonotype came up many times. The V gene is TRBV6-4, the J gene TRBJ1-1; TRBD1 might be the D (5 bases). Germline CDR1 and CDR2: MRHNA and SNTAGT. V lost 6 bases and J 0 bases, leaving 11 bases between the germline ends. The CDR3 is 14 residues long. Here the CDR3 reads CASSRDGMNTEAFF. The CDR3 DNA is TGTGCCAGCAGCCGGGACGGTATGAACACTGAAGCTTTCTTT.

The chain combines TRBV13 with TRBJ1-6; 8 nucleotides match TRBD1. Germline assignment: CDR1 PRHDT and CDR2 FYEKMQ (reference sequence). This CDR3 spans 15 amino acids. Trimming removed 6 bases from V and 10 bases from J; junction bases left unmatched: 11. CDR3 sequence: CASRSTGQGGSPLHF. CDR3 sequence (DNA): TGTGCCAGCAGATCTACCGGACAGGGAGGCTCACCCCTCCACTTT.

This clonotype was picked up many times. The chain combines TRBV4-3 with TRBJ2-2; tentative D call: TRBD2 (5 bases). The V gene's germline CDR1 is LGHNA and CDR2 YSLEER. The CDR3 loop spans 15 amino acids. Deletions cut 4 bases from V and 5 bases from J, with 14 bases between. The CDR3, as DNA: TGCGCCAGCAGCCCAACAAACTGGGAGACCGGGGAGCTGTTTTTT. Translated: CASSPTNWETGELFF.

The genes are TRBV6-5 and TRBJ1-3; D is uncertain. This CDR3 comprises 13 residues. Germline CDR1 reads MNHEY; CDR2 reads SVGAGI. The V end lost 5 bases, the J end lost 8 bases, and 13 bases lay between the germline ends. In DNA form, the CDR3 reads TGTGCCAGCAGTGATGGGATCTCGGACACCATATATTTT. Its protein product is CASSDGISDTIYF.

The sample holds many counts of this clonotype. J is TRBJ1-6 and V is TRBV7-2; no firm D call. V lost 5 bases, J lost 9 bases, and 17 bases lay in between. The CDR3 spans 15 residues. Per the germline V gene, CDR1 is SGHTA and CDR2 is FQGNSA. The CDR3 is CASSPRFGPSSPLHF. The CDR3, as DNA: TGTGCCAGCAGCCCCCGCTTCGGGCCTAGTTCACCCCTCCACTTT.

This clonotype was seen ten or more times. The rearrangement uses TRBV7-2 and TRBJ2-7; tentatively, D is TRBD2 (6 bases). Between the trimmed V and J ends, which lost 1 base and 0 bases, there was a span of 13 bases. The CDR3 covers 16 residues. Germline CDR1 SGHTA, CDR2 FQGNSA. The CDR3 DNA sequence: TGTGCCAGCAGCTTAGAGGGCGGGGTGAGCTCCTACGAGCAGTACTTC. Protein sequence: CASSLEGGVSSYEQYF.

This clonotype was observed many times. The CDR3 region is CASSLTGTLKGTEAFF. CDR3 DNA sequence: TGTGCCAGCAGCTTGACCGGGACGCTAAAGGGCACTGAAGCTTTCTTT. The chain links TRBV5-4 to TRBJ1-1, with a weak D call TRBD1 (5 bases). The germline CDR1 and CDR2 sequences are SGHNT and YYREEE (reference sequence). V was shortened by 1 base and J by 4 bases, with 17 bases between the two germline ends. The CDR3 covers 16 residues.

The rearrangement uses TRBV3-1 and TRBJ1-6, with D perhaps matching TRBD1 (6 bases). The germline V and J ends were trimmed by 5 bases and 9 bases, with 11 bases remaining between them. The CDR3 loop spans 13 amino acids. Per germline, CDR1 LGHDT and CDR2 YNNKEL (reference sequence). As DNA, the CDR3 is TGTGCCAGCAGCGGGAGGGGGGCTTCACCCCTCCACTTT. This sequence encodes CASSGRGASPLHF.

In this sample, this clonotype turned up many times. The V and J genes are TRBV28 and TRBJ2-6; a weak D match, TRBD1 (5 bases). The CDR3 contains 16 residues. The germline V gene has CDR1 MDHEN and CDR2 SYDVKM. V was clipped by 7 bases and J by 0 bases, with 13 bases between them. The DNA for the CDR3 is TGTGCCAGCATCGAAGGGGCCCTCTCTGGGGCCAACGTCCTGACTTTC. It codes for CASIEGALSGANVLTF.

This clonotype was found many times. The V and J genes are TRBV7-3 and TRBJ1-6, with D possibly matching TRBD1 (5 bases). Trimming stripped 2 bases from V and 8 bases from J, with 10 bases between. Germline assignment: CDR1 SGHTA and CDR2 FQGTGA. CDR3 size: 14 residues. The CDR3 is CASSLGMGDSPLHF. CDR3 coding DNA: TGTGCCAGCAGCTTAGGGATGGGGGATTCACCCCTCCACTTT.

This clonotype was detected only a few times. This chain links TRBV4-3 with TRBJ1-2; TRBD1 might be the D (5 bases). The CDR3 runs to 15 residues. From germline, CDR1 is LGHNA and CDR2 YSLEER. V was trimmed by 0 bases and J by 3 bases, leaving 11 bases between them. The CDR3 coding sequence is TGCGCCAGCAGCCAAGAGGGACGGGAGTACTATGGCTACACCTTC. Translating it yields CASSQEGREYYGYTF.

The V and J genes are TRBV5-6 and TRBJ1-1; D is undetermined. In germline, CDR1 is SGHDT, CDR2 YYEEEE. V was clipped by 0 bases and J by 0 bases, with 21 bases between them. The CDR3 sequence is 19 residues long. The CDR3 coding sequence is TGTGCCAGCAGCTTGGAAGGTAGTGGATTTTACGGGGTGAACACTGAAGCTTTCTTT. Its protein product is CASSLEGSGFYGVNTEAFF. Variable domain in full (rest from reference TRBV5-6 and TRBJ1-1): DAGVTQSPTHLIKTRGQQVTLRCSPKSGHDTVSWYQQALGQGPQFIFQYYEEEERQRGNFPDRFSGHQFPNYSSELNVNALLLGDSALYLCASSLEGSGFYGVNTEAFFGQGTRLTVV.

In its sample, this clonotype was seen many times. CDR3 in amino acids: CASSQIDTEAFF. In DNA form, the CDR3 reads TGTGCCAGCAGCCAAATAGACACTGAAGCTTTCTTT. The gene calls are TRBV4-2 and TRBJ1-1; D unresolved. There are 12 residues in the CDR3. Germline V gene lookup returns CDR1 LGHNA and CDR2 YNFKEQ. The V end lost 2 bases, the J end lost 3 bases, and 4 bases lay between the germline ends.

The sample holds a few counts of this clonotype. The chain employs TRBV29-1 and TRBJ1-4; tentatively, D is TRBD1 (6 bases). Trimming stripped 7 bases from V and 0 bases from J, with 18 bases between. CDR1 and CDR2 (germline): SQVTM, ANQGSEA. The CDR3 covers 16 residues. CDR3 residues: CSARGYNSATNEKLFF. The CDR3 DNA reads TGCAGCGCTAGGGGGTATAACTCCGCAACTAATGAAAAACTGTTTTTT.

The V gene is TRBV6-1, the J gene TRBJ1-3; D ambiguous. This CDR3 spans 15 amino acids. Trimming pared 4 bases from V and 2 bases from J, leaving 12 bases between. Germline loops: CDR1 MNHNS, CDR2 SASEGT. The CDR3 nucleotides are TGTGCCAGCAGTGTTCATCAAGATACTGGAAACACCATATATTTT. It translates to CASSVHQDTGNTIYF.

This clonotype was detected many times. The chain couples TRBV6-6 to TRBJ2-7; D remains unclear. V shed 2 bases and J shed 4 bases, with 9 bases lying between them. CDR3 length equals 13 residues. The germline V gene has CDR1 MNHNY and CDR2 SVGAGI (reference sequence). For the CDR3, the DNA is TGTGCCAGCAGTTACCTGCTCCAATACGAGCAGTACTTC. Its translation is CASSYLLQYEQYF.